The 14 T cell receptor beta chains presented below share a single source sample, sequenced in a study of blood T cell repertoires in COVID-19 (dated by TCRdb to the early 2020s). The method behind the library was the immunoSEQ multiplex PCR assay. What TCRdb holds here is the immuneACCESS table cut down to in-frame rearrangements. Part of the clones is not present; checked against another copy, under half of the missing clones reflect an unresolved V gene, and the others are unexplained. Present in this sample are approximately 120,000 clones, roughly 87% of which were seen just once. The biggest ten clones account for 5% to 7.5% of the sample. Specimen: peripheral blood. These receptors originate from a man older than 75 with active or convalescent COVID-19.

This chain links TRBV7-6 with TRBJ2-1; D is perhaps TRBD2 (7 bases). Trimming took off 1 base at V and 8 bases at J, with 15 bases between the two ends. There are 15 residues in the CDR3. CDR1 and CDR2 (germline): SGHVS, FNYEAQ. In DNA, the CDR3 is TGTGCCAGCAGCTTAGAGCGGGGAGGGGGGGATGAGCAGTTCTTC. This translates into CASSLERGGGDEQFF.

The V call is TRBV18, the J call TRBJ1-1, with 8 nucleotides matching TRBD1. The CDR3 runs 19 residues. V gave up 0 bases and J gave up 0 bases; unmatched junction bases: 12. The V gene's germline CDR1 is KGHSH and CDR2 LQKENI. The CDR3: CASSPPAGQGRGMNTEAFF. The CDR3, as DNA: TGTGCCAGCTCACCACCGGCCGGACAGGGAAGAGGAATGAACACTGAAGCTTTCTTT.

The gene calls are TRBV7-3 and TRBJ2-7; TRBD2 matches at 10 bases. This CDR3 region has 18 residues. V was clipped by 8 bases and J by 1 base; unmatched bases: 17. Germline CDR1 reads SGHTA; CDR2 reads FQGTGA. CDR3 loop: CASSRDASGGVISYEQYF. The CDR3 nucleotides read TGTGCCAGCTCGAGAGATGCTAGCGGGGGTGTAATATCCTACGAGCAGTACTTC. The full variable domain, with the rest looked up from reference TRBV7-3 and TRBJ2-7, is GAGVSQTPSNKVTEKGKYVELRCDPISGHTALYWYRQSLGQGPEFLIYFQGTGAADDSGLPNDRFFAVRPEGSVSTLKIQRTERGDSAVYLCASSRDASGGVISYEQYFGPGTRLTVT.

This CDR3 is CASSNLAGGVEETQYF. CDR3 DNA sequence: TGTGCCAGTAGTAACTTAGCGGGAGGGGTGGAGGAGACCCAGTACTTC. The V gene is TRBV19, the J gene TRBJ2-5; TRBD2 agrees at 11 bases. Unmatched junction bases numbered 9, after V lost 4 bases and J lost 5 bases. The CDR3 is 16 amino acids. The germline gives CDR1 LNHDA, CDR2 SQIVND (reference sequence).

CDR3 sequence reads: CASSRRTSGSSGSADTQYF. CDR3 nucleotides: TGTGCCAGCAGTCGTAGGACTAGCGGGAGTTCAGGTAGCGCAGATACGCAGTATTTT. The rearrangement uses TRBV6-6 and TRBJ2-3, with 13 bases matching TRBD2. CDR1 and CDR2 (germline): MNHNY, SVGAGI (reference sequence). The CDR3 runs to 19 residues. V gave up 5 bases and J gave up 4 bases; unmatched junction bases: 15.

The rearrangement links TRBV3-1 (or the pseudogene TRBV3-2) to TRBJ2-3, with 10 bases that match TRBD1. This CDR3 is built from 15 residues. Per germline, CDR1 LGHDT and CDR2 YNNKEL (reference sequence). The ends lost 4 bases at V and 4 bases at J; junction bases unmatched: 5. CDR3 DNA: TGTGCCAGCAGCCTTGGGACAGGGGTTGCAGATACGCAGTATTTT. It yields the protein CASSLGTGVADTQYF.

The chain combines TRBV9 with TRBJ2-2; 7 nucleotides match TRBD2. Germline CDR1 SGDLS, CDR2 YYNGEE. The CDR3 is 14 residues long. The junction had 1 base not matched to a gene; V was cut back by 0 bases and J by 5 bases. The CDR3 sequence: CASSVELATGELFF. CDR3 coding DNA: TGTGCCAGCAGCGTAGAACTAGCGACCGGGGAGCTGTTTTTT.

This chain joins TRBV27 and TRBJ2-3; possibly TRBD2 for D (5 bases). Trimming removed 5 bases at V and 0 bases at J, with 18 bases between. The germline gives CDR1 MNHEY, CDR2 SMNVEV (reference sequence). The CDR3 has 17 amino acids. The CDR3 protein is CASSRRFPPDSTDTQYF. The CDR3 DNA follows: TGTGCCAGCAGTAGGAGGTTCCCCCCCGATAGCACAGATACGCAGTATTTT.

In this sample, this clone turned up a few times. The rearrangement uses TRBV18 and TRBJ2-1; 8 bases agree with TRBD2. Germline CDR1 KGHSH, CDR2 LQKENI. The CDR3 covers 15 residues. The V gene end was trimmed by 5 bases and the J gene end by 6 bases; junction bases not matched to a gene: 9. In DNA, the CDR3 is TGTGCCAGCTCAGGAGTCGGGGGGGCGTCCAATGAGCAGTTCTTC. It codes for CASSGVGGASNEQFF.

This clone was recorded only once. This rearrangement joins TRBV3-1 (or the pseudogene TRBV3-2) to TRBJ2-5; 7 bases map to TRBD1. The J segment lost 3 bases and the V segment lost 1 base, leaving 8 bases of the junction unmatched. CDR1 and CDR2 (germline): LGHDT, YNNKEL (reference sequence). CDR3 size: 16 residues. CDR3 DNA sequence: TGTGCCAGCAGCCAAGTTCCCGACAGGGAGAAAGAGACCCAGTACTTC. Its protein product is CASSQVPDREKETQYF.

The chain uses TRBV19 and TRBJ1-1; tentative D call: TRBD1 (5 bases). This CDR3 comprises 14 residues. From germline, CDR1 is LNHDA and CDR2 SQIVND (reference sequence). Trimming left V 5 bases short and J 1 base short, with 11 bases between. The CDR3 loop reads CASSQGRQNTEAFF. The DNA of the CDR3 is TGTGCCAGTAGTCAGGGCAGGCAGAACACTGAAGCTTTCTTT.

The chain has TRBV30 and TRBJ1-6, with D possibly matching TRBD1 (5 bases). V was cut by 0 bases and J by 10 bases, with 10 bases left in between. Germline CDR1 and CDR2: GTSNPN and SVGIG (reference sequence). The CDR3 consists of 13 residues. In DNA, the CDR3 is TGTGCCTGGAGTGTATTGAAGGGGTCACCCCTCCACTTT. Translating it yields CAWSVLKGSPLHF.

The chain joins TRBV7-2 to TRBJ1-2, with 10 bases identical to TRBD1. The ends lost 1 base at V and 8 bases at J; junction bases unmatched: 4. Germline V lookup: CDR1 SGHTA, CDR2 FQGNSA. The CDR3 spans 14 residues. DNA of the CDR3: TGTGCCAGCAGCTTAGGGGGACAGGGGTTGGGCTACACCTTC. This codes for CASSLGGQGLGYTF. Using reference TRBV7-2 and TRBJ1-2 for the parts outside the CDR3, the full variable domain is GAGVSQSPSNKVTEKGKDVELRCDPISGHTALYWYRQSLGQGLEFLIYFQGNSAPDKSGLPSDRFSAERTGGSVSTLTIQRTQQEDSAVYLCASSLGGQGLGYTFGSGTRLTVV.

The genes are TRBV9 and TRBJ1-6; 7 positions agree with TRBD1. V was pared by 4 bases and J by 10 bases, with 14 bases of the junction left unmatched. The CDR3 extends over 16 amino acids. Germline CDR1 is SGDLS and CDR2 is YYNGEE. The CDR3 loop reads CASSPPGRQGGSPLHF. The CDR3 region has the DNA TGTGCCAGCAGCCCCCCCGGTCGACAGGGTGGCTCACCCCTCCACTTT.